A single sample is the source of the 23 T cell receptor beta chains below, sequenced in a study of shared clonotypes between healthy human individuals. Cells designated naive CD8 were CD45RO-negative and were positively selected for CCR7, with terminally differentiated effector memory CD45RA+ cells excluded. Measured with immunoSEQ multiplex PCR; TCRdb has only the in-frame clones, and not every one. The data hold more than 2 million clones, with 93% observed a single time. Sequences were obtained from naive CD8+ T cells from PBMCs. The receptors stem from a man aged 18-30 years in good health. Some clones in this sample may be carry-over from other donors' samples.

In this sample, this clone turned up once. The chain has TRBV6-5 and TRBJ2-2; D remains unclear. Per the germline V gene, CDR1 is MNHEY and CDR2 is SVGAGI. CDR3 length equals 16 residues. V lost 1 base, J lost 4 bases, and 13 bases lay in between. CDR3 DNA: TGTGCCAGCAGTTACTGGCTCTCCGAGGCCACCGGGGAGCTGTTTTTT. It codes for CASSYWLSEATGELFF.

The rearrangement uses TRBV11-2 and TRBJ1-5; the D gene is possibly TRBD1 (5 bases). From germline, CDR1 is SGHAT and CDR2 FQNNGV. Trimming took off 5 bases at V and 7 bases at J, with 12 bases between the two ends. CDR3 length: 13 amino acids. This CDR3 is CASSEGVWQPQHF. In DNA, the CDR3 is TGTGCCAGCAGCGAAGGGGTTTGGCAGCCCCAGCATTTT.

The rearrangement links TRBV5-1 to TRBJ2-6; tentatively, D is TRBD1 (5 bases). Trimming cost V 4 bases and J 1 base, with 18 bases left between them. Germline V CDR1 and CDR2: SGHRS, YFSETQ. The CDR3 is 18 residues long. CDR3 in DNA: TGCGCCAGCAGCCCCGTTCTGGCCAGGGCGTCTGGGGCCAACGTCCTGACTTTC. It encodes CASSPVLARASGANVLTF.

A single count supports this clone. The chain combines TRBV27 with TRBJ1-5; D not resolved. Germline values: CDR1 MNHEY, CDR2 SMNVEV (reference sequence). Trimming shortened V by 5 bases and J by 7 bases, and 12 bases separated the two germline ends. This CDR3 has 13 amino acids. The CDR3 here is CASSPGLGQPQHF. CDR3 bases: TGTGCCAGCAGTCCAGGACTGGGACAGCCCCAGCATTTT.

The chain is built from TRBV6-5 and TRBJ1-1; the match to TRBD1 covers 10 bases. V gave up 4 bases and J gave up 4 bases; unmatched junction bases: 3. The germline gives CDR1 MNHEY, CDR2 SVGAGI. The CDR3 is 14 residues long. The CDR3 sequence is CASSWDRGGTEAFF. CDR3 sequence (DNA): TGTGCCAGCAGTTGGGACAGGGGAGGCACTGAAGCTTTCTTT.

Written as DNA, the CDR3 is TGTGCCAGCAGCTTGCAGGGTAACACTGAAGCTTTCTTT. Protein sequence: CASSLQGNTEAFF. The chain couples TRBV7-8 to TRBJ1-1; TRBD1 is a possible D gene (5 bases). CDR1 and CDR2 (germline): SGHVS, FQNEAQ. The CDR3 consists of 13 residues. V lost 3 bases, J lost 2 bases, and 7 bases lay in between.

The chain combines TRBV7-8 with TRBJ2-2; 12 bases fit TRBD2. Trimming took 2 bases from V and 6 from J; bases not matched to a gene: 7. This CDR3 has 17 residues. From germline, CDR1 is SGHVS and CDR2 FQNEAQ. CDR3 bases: TGTGCCAGCAGCTTATTTCTAGCGGGAGGGCCCGCCGGGGAGCTGTTTTTT. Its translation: CASSLFLAGGPAGELFF. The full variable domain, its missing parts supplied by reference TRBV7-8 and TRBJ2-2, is GAGVSQSPRYKVAKRGQDVALRCDPISGHVSLFWYQQALGQGPEFLTYFQNEAQLDKSGLPSDRFFAERPEGSVSTLKIQRTQQEDSAVYLCASSLFLAGGPAGELFFGEGSRLTVL.

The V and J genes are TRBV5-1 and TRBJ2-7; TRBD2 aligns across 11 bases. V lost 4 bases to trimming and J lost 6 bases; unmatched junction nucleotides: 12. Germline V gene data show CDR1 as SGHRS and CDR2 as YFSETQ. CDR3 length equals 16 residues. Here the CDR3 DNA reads TGCGCCAGCAGCCCCACTAGCGGGAGAATCTACGGCGAGCAGTACTTC. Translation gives CASSPTSGRIYGEQYF.

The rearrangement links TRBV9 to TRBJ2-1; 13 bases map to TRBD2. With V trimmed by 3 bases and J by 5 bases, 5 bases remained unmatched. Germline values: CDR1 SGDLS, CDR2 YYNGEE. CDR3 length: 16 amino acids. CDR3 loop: CASSALLAGGDNEQFF. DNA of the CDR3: TGTGCCAGCAGCGCTCTACTAGCGGGAGGGGACAATGAGCAGTTCTTC.

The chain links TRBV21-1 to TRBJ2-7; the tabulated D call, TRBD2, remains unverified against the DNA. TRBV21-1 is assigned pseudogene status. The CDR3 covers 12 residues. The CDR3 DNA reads TGTGCCAGCAGCAAAAGTGTCGCCCCGGAGTACTTC. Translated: CASSKSVAPEYF.

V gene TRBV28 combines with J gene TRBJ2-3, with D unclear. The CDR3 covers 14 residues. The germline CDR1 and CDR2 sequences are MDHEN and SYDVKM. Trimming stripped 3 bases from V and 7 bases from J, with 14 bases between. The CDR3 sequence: CASSFPGPTNTQYF. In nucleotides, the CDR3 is TGTGCCAGCAGTTTTCCCGGGCCCACTAATACGCAGTATTTT.

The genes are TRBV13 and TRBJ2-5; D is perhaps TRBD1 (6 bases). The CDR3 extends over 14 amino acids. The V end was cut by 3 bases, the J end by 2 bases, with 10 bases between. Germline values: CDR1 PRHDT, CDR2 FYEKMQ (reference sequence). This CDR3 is CASSLLGQQETQYF. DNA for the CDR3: TGTGCCAGCAGCTTGTTGGGACAACAAGAGACCCAGTACTTC.

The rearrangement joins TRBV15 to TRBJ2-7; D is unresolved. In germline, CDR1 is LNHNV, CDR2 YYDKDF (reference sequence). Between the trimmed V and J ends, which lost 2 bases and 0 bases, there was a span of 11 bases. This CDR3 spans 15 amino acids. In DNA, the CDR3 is TGTGCCACCAGCAGAATCTGGGATAGCTCCTACGAGCAGTACTTC. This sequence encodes CATSRIWDSSYEQYF.

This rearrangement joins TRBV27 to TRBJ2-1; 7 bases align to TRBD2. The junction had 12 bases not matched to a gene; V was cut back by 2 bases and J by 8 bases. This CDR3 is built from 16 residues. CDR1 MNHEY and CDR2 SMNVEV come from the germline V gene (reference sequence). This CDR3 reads CASSLLQGLESHEQFF. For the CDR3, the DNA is TGTGCCAGCAGTTTACTCCAAGGACTAGAGTCTCATGAGCAGTTCTTC.

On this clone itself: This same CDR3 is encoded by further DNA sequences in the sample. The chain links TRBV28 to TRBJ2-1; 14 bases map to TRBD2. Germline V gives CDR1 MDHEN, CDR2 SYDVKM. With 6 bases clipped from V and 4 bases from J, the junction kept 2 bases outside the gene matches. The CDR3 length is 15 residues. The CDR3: CASSRLAGGYNEQFF. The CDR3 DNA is TGTGCCAGCAGCCGACTAGCGGGAGGGTACAATGAGCAGTTCTTC.

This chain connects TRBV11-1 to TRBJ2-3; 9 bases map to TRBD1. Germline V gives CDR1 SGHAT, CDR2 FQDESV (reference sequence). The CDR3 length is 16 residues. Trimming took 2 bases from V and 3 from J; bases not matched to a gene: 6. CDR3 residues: CASSLLQGASTDTQYF. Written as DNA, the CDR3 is TGTGCCAGCAGCTTACTACAGGGGGCGTCTACAGATACGCAGTATTTT.

The CDR3 coding sequence is TGTGCCAGCAGTGAAAACGGGCACTATGGCTACACCTTC. Translated: CASSENGHYGYTF. This sequence joins TRBV25-1 and TRBJ1-2; D remains unclear. V was pared by 2 bases and J by 3 bases, with 7 bases between. The V gene's germline CDR1 is MGHDK and CDR2 SYGVNS. This CDR3 is built from 13 residues.

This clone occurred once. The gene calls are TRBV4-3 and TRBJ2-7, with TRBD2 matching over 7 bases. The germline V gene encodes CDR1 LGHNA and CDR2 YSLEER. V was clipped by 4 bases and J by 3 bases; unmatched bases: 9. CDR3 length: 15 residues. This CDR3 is CASSPAAGDGYEQYF. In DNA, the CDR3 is TGCGCCAGCAGCCCCGCGGCGGGAGATGGCTACGAGCAGTACTTC.

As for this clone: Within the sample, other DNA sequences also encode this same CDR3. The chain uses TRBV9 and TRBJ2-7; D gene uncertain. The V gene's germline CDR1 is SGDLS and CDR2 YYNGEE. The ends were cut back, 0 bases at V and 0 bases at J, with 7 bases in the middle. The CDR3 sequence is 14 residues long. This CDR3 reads CASSVDSRSYEQYF. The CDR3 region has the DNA TGTGCCAGCAGCGTAGACTCCCGCTCCTACGAGCAGTACTTC.

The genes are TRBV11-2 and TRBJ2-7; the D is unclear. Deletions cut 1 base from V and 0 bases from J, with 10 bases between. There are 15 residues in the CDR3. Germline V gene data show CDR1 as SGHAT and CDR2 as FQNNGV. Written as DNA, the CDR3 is TGTGCCAGCAGCTTAGTTAGTCCGGTCTCCTACGAGCAGTACTTC. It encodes CASSLVSPVSYEQYF.

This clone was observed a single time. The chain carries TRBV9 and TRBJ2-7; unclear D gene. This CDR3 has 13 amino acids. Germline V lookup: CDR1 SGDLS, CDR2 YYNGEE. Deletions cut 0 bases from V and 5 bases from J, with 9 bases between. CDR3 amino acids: CASSVGTTHEQYF. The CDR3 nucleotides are TGTGCCAGCAGCGTAGGAACCACCCACGAGCAGTACTTC. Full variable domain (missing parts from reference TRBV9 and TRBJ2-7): DSGVTQTPKHLITATGQRVTLRCSPRSGDLSVYWYQQSLDQGLQFLIQYYNGEERAKGNILERFSAQQFPDLHSELNLSSLELGDSALYFCASSVGTTHEQYFGPGTRLTVT.

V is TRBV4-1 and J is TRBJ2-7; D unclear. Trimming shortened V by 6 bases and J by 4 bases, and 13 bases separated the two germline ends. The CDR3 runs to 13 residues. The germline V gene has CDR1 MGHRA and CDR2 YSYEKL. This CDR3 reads CASSAGRKYEQYF. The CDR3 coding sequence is TGCGCCAGCAGTGCAGGTAGGAAGTACGAGCAGTACTTC.

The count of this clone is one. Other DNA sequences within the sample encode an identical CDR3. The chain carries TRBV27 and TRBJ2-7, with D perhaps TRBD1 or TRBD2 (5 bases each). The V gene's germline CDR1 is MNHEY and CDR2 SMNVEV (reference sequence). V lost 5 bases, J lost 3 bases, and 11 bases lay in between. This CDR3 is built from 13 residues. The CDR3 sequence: CASSTGPSYEQYF. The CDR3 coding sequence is TGTGCCAGCAGTACGGGGCCGAGCTACGAGCAGTACTTC.